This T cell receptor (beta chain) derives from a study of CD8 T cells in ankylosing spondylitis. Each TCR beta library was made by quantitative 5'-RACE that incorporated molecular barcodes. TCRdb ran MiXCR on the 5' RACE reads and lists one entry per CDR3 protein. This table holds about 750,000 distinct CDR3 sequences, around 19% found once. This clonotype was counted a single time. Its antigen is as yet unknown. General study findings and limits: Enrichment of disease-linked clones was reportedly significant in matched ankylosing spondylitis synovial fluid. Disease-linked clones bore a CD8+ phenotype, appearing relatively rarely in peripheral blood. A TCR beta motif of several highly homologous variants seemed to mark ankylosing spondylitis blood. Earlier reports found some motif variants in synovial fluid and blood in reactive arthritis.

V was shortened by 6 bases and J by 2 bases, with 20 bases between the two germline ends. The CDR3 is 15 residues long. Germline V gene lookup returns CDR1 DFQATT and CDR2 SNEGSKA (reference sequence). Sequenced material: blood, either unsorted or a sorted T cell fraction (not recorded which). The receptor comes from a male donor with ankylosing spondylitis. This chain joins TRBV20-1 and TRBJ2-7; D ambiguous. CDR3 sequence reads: CSALQLSLRTYEQYF. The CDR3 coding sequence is TGCAGTGCCCTCCAACTGAGCCTCAGAACCTACGAGCAGTACTTC.